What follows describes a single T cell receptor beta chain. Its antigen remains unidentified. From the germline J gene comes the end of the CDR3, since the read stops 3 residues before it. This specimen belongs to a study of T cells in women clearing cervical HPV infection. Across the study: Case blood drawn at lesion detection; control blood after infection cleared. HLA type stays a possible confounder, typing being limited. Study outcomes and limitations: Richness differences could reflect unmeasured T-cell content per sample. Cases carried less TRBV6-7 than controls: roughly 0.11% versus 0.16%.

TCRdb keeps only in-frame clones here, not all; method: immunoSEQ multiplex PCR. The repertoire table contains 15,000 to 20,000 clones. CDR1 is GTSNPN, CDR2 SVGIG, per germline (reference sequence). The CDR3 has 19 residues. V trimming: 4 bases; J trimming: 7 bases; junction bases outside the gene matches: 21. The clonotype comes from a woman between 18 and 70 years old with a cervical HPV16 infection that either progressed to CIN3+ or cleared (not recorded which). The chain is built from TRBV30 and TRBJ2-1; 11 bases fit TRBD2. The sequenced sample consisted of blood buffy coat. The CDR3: CAWTKEVAGGPSGVNEQFF. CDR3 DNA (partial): TGTGCCTGGACCAAAGAGGTAGCGGGGGGGCCTAGCGGCGTGAATGAG.